This T cell receptor (beta chain) derives from a study of regulatory T cells in long-lasting Graves disease. For TCR beta, libraries came from iRepertoire HTBI primers and Arm-PCR of CDR3 regions. TCRdb re-called the multiplex PCR reads with MiXCR, one entry per CDR3 protein. The sample lists approximately 470,000 distinct CDR3 sequences; around 15% were seen once. This clonotype was picked up a small number of times. Time point noted: newly diagnosed GD, antithyroid drugs for less than 3 months. RNA extracted from PBMCs served as the sequencing template. Germline V gene lookup returns CDR1 SQVTM and CDR2 ANQGSEA. CDR3 length: 20 residues. V was pared by 7 bases and J by 4 bases, with 34 bases between. This same sample was also part of a study on T cells in Graves' hyperthyroidism and ophthalmopathy.

The specimen was peripheral blood mononuclear cells (PBMCs), collected at new diagnosis, from a patient treated with antithyroid drugs. The rearrangement joins TRBV29-1 to TRBJ2-2, with no clear D. The receptor was isolated from a man aged 40-55 years with Graves disease. The CDR3 nucleotides read TGCAGCGATATAAATTATGGACCTGAAATGTGTTCTGGATTCACCGGGGAGCTGTTTTTT. This gives the protein CSDINYGPEMCSGFTGELFF.